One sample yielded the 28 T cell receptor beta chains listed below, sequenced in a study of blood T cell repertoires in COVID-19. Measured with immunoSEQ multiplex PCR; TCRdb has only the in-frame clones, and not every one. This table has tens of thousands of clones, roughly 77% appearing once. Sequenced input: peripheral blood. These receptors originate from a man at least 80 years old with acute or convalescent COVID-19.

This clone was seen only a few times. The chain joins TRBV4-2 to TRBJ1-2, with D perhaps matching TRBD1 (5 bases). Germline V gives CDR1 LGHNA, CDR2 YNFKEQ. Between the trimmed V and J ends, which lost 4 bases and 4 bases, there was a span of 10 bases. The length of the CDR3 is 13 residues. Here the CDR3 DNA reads TGTGCCAGCAGCCGGGGCGGGACCTATGGCTACACCTTC. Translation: CASSRGGTYGYTF.

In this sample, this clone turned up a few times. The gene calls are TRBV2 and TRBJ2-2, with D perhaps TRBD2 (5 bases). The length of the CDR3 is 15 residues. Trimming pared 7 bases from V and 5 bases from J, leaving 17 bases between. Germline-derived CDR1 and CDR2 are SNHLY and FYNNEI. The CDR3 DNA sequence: TGTGCCAGCACCGTATTCGGGAAAAAAACCGGGGAGCTGTTTTTT. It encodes CASTVFGKKTGELFF.

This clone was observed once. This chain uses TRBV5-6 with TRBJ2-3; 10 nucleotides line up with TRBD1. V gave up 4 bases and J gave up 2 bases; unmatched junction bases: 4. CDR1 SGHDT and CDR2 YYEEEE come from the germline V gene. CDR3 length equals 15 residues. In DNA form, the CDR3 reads TGTGCCAGCAGCCTGGACAGGGGGTACACAGATACGCAGTATTTT. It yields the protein CASSLDRGYTDTQYF.

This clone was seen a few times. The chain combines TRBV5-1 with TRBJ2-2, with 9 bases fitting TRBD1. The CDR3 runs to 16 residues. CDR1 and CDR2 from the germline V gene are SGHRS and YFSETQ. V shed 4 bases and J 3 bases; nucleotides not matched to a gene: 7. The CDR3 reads CASSRTGGGDTGELFF. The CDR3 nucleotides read TGCGCCAGCAGCCGTACAGGGGGCGGAGACACCGGGGAGCTGTTTTTT.

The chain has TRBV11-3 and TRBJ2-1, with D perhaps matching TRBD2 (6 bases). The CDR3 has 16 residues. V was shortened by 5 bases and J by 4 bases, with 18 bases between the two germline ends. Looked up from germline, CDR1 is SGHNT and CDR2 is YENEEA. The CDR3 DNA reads TGTGCCAGCAGCCTTACCTCCGGGACTCCGTACAATGAGCAGTTCTTC. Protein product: CASSLTSGTPYNEQFF.

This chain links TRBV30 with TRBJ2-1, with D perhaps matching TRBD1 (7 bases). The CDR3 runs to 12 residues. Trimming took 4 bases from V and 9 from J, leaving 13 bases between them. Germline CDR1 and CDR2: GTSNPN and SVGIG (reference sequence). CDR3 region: CAWTVQGGEQFF. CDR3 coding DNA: TGTGCCTGGACCGTGCAGGGGGGTGAGCAGTTCTTC.

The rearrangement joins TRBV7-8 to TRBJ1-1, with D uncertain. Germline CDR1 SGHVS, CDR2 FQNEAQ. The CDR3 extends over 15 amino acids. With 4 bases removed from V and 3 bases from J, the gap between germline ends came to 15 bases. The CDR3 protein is CASSSRRETHTEAFF. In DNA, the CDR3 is TGTGCCAGCAGCTCAAGGCGGGAAACTCACACTGAAGCTTTCTTT.

The CDR3 bases are TGTGCCAGCAGCTTAGTACGGAGGGGGCCCATGAACACTGAAGCTTTCTTT. The encoded protein is CASSLVRRGPMNTEAFF. The chain links TRBV7-2 to TRBJ1-1, with 7 bases lining up with TRBD1. CDR1 is SGHTA and CDR2 is FQGNSA in the germline V gene. J lost 0 bases, V lost 1 base, and 8 bases had no gene match. The CDR3 length is 17 residues.

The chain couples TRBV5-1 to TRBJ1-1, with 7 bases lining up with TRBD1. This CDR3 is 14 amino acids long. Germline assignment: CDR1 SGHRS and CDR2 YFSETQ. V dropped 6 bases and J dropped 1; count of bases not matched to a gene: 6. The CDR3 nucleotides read TGCGCCAGCACCTGGACAGGCCCGAACACTGAAGCTTTCTTT. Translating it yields CASTWTGPNTEAFF.

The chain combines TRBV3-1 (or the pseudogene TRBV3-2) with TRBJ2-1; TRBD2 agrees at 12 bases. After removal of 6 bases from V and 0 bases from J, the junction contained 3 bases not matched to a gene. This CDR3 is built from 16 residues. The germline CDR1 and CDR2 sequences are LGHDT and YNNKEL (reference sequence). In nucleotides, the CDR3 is TGTGCCAGCAGTTCGACTAGCGGGAGCTCCTACAATGAGCAGTTCTTC. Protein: CASSSTSGSSYNEQFF.

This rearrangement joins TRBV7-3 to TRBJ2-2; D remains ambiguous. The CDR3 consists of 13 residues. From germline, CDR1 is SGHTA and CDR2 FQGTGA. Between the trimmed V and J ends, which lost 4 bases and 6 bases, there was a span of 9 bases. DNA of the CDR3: TGTGCCAGCAGCTACGATGGAGCCGGGGAGCTGTTTTTT. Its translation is CASSYDGAGELFF.

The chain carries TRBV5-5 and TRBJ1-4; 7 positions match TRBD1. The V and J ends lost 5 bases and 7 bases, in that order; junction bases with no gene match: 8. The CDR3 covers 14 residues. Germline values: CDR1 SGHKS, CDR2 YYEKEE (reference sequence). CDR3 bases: TGTGCCAGCAGTTTTTTACAGGGGACTGAAAAACTGTTTTTT. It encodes CASSFLQGTEKLFF. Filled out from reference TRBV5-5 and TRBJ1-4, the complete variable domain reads DAGVTQSPTHLIKTRGQQVTLRCSPISGHKSVSWYQQVLGQGPQFIFQYYEKEERGRGNFPDRFSARQFPNYSSELNVNALLLGDSALYLCASSFLQGTEKLFFGSGTQLSVL.

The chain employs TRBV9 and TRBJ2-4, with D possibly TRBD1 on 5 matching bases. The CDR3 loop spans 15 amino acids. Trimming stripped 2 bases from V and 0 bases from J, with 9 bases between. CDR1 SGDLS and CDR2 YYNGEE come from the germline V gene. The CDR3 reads CASSVGHLAKNIQYF. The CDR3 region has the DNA TGTGCCAGCAGCGTCGGACACCTAGCCAAAAACATTCAGTACTTC.

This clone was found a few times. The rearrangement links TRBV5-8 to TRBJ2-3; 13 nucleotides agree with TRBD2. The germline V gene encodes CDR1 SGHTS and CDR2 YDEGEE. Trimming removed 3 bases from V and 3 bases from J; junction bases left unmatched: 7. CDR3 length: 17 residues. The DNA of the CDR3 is TGTGCCAGCAGCTCCGGACTAGCGGGGGTAGAGACAGATACGCAGTATTTT. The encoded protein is CASSSGLAGVETDTQYF.

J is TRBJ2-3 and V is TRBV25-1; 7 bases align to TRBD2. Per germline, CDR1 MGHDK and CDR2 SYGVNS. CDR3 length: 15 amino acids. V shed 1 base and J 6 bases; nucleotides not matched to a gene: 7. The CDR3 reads CASSESGLDVDTQYF. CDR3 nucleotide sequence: TGTGCCAGCAGTGAATCCGGACTAGATGTGGATACGCAGTATTTT.

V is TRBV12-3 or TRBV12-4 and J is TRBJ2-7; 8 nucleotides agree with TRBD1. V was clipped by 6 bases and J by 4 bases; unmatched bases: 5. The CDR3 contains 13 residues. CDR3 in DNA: TGTGCCAGCAGAGCAGGGGGCCAGTACGAGCAGTACTTC. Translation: CASRAGGQYEQYF.

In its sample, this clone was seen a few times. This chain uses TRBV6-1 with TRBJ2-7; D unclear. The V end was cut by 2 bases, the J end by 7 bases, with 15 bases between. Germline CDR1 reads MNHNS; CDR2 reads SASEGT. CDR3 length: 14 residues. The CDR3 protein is CASSETFDLREQYF. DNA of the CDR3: TGTGCCAGCAGTGAAACCTTTGACTTACGAGAGCAGTACTTC.

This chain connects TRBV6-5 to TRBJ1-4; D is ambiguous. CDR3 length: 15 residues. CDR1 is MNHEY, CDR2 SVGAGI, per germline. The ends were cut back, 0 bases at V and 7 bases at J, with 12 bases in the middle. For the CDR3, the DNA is TGTGCCAGCAGTTACTCGTGGAGGTTCGGTGAAAAACTGTTTTTT. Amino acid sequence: CASSYSWRFGEKLFF.

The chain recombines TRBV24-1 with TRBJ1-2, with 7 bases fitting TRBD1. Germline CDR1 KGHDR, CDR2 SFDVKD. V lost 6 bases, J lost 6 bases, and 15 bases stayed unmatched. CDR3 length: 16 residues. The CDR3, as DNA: TGTGCCACCAGTAAGACAGGGCAACGGAGTTTCGATGGCTACACCTTC. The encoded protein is CATSKTGQRSFDGYTF.

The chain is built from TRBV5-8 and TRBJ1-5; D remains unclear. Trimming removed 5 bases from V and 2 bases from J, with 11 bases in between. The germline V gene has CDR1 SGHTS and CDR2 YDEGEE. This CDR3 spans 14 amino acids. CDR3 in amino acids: CASRRRFGNQPQHF. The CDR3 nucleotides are TGTGCCAGCAGGAGGAGGTTCGGCAATCAGCCCCAGCATTTT.

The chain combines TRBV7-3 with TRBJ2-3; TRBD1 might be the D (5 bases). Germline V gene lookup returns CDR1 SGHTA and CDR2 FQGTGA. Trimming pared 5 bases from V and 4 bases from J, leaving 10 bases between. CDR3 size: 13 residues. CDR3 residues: CASSITRADTQYF. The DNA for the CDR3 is TGTGCCAGCAGCATCACCAGGGCAGATACGCAGTATTTT.

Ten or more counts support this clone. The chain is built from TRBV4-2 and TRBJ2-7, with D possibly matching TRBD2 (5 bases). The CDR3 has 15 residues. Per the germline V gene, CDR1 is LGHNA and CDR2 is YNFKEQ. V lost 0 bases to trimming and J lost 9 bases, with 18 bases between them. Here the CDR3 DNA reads TGTGCCAGCAGCCAAGAAAGCGGCTCACTATCCGGGCAGTACTTC. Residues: CASSQESGSLSGQYF.

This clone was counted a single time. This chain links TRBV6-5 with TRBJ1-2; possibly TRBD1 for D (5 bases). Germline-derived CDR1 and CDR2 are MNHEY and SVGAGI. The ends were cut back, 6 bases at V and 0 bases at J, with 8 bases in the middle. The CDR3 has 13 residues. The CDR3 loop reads CASRSGSNYGYTF. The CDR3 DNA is TGTGCCAGCAGATCAGGGTCTAACTATGGCTACACCTTC.

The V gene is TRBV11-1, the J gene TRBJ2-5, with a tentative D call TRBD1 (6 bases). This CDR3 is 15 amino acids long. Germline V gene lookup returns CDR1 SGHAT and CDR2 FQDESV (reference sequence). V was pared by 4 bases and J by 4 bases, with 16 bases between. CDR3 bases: TGTGCCAGCAGCTACCGGGCCCTAGGGGGAGAGACCCAGTACTTC. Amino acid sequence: CASSYRALGGETQYF.

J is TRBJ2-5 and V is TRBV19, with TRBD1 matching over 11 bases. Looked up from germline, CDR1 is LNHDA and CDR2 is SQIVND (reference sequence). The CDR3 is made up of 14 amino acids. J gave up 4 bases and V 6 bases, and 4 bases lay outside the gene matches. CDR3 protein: CASRDRGRGETQYF. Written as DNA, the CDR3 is TGTGCCAGTAGGGACAGGGGGCGCGGAGAGACCCAGTACTTC. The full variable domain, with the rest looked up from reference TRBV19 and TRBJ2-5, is DGGITQSPKYLFRKEGQNVTLSCEQNLNHDAMYWYRQDPGQGLRLIYYSQIVNDFQKGDIAEGYSVSREKKESFPLTVTSAQKNPTAFYLCASRDRGRGETQYFGPGTRLLVL.

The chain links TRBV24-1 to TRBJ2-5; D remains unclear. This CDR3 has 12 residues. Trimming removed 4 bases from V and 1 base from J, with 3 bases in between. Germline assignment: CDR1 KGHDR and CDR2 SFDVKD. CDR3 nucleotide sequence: TGTGCCACCAGTGACTTCCAAGAGACCCAGTACTTC. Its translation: CATSDFQETQYF.

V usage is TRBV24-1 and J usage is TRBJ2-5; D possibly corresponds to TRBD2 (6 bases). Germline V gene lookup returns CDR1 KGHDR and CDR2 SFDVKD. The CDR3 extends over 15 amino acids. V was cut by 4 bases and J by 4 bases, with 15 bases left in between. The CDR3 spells CATSESGVFAETQYF. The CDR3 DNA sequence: TGTGCCACCAGTGAATCGGGAGTATTCGCAGAGACCCAGTACTTC.

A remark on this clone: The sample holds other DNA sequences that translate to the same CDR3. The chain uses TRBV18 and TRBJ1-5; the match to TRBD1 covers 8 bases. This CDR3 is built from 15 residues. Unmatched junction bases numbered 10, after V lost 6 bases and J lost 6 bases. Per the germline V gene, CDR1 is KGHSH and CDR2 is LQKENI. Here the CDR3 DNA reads TGTGCCAGCTCGCCAGGACAGGGAAATGGTCAGCCCCAGCATTTT. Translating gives CASSPGQGNGQPQHF. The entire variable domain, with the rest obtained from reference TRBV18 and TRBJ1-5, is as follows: NAGVMQNPRHLVRRRGQEARLRCSPMKGHSHVYWYRQLPEEGLKFMVYLQKENIIDESGMPKERFSAEFPKEGPSILRIQQVVRGDSAAYFCASSPGQGNGQPQHFGDGTRLSIL.